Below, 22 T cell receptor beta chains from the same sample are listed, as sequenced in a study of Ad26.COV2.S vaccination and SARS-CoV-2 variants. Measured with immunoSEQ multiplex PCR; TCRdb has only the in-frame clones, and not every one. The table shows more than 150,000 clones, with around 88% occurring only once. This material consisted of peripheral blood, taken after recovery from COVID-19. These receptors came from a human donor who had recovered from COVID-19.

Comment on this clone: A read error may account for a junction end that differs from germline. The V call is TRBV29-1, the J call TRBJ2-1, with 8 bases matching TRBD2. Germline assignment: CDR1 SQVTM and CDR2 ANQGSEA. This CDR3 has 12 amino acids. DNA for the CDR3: TGCAGCGTTGAAGATCGGGCTAGCGGGCTTGTCTTC. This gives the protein CSVEDRASGLVF.

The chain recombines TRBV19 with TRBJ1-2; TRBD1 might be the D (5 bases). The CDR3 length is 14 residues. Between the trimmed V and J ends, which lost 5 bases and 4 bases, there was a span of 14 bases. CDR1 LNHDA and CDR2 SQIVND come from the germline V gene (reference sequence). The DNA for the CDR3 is TGTGCCAGTAGTTACTCCGGGGCCCTCTATGGCTACACCTTC. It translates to CASSYSGALYGYTF.

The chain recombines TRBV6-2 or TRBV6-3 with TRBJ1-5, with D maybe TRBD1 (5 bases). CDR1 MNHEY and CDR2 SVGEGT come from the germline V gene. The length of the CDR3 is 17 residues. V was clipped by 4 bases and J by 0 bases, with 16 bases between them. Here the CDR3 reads CASSFDTGVYSNQPQHF. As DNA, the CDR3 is TGTGCCAGCAGTTTCGATACAGGCGTATATAGCAATCAGCCCCAGCATTTT.

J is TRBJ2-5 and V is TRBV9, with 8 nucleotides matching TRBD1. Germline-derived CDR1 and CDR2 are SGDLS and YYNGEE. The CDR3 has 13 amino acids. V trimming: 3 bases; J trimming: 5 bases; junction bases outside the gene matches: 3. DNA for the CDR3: TGTGCCAGCAGCGCAGGGGGCTGGGAGACCCAGTACTTC. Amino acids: CASSAGGWETQYF.

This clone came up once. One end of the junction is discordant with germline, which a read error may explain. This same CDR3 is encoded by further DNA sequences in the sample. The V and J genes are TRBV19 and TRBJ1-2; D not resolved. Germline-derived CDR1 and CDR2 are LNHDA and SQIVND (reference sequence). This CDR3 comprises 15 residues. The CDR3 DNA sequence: TGTGCCAGCAGTATAGATCGTCAAGCGAGCGGTGGCTACACCTTC. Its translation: CASSIDRQASGGYTF.

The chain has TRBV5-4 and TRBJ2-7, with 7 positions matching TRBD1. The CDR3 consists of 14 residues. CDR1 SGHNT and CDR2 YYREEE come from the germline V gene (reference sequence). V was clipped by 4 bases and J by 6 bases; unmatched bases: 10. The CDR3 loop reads CASSNRDSQLEQYF. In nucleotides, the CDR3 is TGTGCCAGCAGCAACCGGGACAGCCAACTCGAGCAGTACTTC.

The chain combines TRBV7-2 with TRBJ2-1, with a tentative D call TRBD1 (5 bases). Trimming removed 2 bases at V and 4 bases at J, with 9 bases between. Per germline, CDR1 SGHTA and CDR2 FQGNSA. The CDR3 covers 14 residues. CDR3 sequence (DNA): TGTGCCAGCAGCTTAAGGGGCCGATACAATGAGCAGTTCTTC. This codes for CASSLRGRYNEQFF.

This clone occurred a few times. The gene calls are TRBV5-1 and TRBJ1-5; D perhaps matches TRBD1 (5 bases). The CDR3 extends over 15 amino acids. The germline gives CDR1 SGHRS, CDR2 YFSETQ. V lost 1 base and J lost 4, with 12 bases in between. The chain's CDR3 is CASSLRSGANQPQHF. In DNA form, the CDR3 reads TGCGCCAGCAGCTTGAGGTCCGGGGCAAATCAGCCCCAGCATTTT.

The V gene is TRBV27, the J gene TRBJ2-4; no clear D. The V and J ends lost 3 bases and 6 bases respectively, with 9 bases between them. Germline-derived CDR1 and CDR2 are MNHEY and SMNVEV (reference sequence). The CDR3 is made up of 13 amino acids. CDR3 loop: CASSFLPINIQYF. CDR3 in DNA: TGTGCCAGCAGTTTCCTTCCGATAAACATTCAGTACTTC.

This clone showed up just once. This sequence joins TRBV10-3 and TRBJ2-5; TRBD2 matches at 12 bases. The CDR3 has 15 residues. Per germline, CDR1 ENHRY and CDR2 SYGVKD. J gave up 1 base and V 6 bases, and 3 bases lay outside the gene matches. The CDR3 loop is CAIRTSGGFQETQYF. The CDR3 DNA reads TGTGCCATCAGAACTAGCGGGGGGTTCCAAGAGACCCAGTACTTC.

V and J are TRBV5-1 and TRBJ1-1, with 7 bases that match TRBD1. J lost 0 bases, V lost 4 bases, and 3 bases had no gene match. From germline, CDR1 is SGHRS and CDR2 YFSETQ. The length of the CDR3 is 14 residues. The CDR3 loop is CASSLTGLNTEAFF. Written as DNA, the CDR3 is TGCGCCAGCAGCCTGACAGGGTTGAACACTGAAGCTTTCTTT.

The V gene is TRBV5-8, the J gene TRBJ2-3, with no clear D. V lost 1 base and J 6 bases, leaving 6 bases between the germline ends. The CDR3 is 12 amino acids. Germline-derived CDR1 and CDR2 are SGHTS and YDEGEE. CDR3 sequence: CASSLSSDTQYF. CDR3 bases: TGTGCCAGCAGCTTGAGCTCCGATACGCAGTATTTT.

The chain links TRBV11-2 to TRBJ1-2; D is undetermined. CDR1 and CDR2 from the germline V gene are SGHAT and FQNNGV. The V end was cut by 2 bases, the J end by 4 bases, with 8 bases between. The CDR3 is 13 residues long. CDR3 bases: TGTGCCAGCAGCTTACAGGCCGGCTATGGCTACACCTTC. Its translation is CASSLQAGYGYTF.

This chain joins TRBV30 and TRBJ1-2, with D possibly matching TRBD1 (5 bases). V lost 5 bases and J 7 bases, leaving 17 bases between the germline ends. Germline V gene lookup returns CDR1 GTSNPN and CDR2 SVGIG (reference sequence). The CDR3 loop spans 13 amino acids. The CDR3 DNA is TGTGCCTGGGACCGCGTGGGGGGTACTGGCTACACCTTC. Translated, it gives CAWDRVGGTGYTF.

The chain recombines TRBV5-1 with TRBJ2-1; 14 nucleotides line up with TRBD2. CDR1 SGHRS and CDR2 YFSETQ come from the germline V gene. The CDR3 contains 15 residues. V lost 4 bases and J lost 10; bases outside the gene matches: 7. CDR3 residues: CASSTRLAGGPEQFF. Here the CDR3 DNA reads TGCGCCAGCAGCACCCGACTAGCGGGAGGGCCCGAGCAGTTCTTC. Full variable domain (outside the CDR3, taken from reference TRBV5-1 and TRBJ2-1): KAGVTQTPRYLIKTRGQQVTLSCSPISGHRSVSWYQQTPGQGLQFLFEYFSETQRNKGNFPGRFSGRQFSNSRSEMNVSTLELGDSALYLCASSTRLAGGPEQFFGPGTRLTVL.

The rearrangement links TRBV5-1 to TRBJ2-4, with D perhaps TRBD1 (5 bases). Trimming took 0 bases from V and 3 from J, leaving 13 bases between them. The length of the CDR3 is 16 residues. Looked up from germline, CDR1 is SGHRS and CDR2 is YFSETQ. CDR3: CASSLEGGAVKNIQYF. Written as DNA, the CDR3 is TGCGCCAGCAGCTTGGAGGGTGGGGCGGTCAAAAACATTCAGTACTTC.

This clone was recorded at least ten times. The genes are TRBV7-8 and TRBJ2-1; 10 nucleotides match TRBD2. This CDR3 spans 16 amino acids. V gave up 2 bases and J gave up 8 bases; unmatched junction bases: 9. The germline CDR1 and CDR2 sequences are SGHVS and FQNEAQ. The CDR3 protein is CASSLLAGVKRDEQFF. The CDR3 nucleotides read TGTGCCAGCAGCTTACTAGCGGGGGTCAAGCGGGATGAGCAGTTCTTC.

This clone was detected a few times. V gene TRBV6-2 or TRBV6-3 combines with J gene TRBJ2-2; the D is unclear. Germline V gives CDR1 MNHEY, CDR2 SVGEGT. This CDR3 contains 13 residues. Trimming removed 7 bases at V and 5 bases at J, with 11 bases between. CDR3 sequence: CASNYGGTGELFF. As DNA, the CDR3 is TGTGCCAGCAATTATGGCGGAACCGGGGAGCTGTTTTTT.

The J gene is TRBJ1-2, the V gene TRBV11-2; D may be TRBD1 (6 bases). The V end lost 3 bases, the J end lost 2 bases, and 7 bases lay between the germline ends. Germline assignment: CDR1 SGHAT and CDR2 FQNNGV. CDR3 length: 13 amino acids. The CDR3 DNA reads TGTGCCAGCAGCTTCACAGGGAACTATGGCTACACCTTC. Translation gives CASSFTGNYGYTF.

CDR3 bases: TGTGCCAGCAGCTTAGGGGGACAGTCTTTAGAGCAGTACTTC. Protein product: CASSLGGQSLEQYF. The chain links TRBV11-3 to TRBJ2-7, with TRBD1 identical over 7 bases. After removal of 1 base from V and 7 bases from J, the junction contained 7 bases not matched to a gene. The CDR3 spans 14 residues. Germline V lookup: CDR1 SGHNT, CDR2 YENEEA.

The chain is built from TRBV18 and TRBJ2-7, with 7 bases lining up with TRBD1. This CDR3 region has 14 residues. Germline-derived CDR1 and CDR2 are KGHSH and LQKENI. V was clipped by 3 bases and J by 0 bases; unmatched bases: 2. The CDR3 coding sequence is TGTGCCAGCTCACCTAGACAGGGCTCCTACGAGCAGTACTTC. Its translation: CASSPRQGSYEQYF.

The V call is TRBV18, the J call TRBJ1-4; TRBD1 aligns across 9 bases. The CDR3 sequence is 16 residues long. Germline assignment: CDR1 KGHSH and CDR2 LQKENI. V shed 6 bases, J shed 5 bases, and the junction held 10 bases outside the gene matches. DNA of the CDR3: TGTGCCAGCTCCCCCAACGCCGGGACAGGGAATGAAAAACTGTTTTTT. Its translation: CASSPNAGTGNEKLFF.